This section outlines one TCR beta chain sequence together with its context. This clone came up a few times. There is no known antigen for this receptor. One base away there is no much larger clone; base qualities are not given. The goal of deep resolution MiSeq sequencing was a depth between 1 in 1 million and 1 in 200,000 T cells, and coverage averaged 10x per clonotype. TCR beta libraries were generated with the immunoSEQ hsTCRB Kit. Turning to the authors' computational methods: ImmunoSEQ Data Assistant and ImmunoSEQ Analyzer were used for data analysis, and V, D and J genes were assigned according to IMGT definitions. Clonality, with values ranging from 0 to 1, was calculated as one minus the normalized Shannon entropy of productive rearrangement frequencies. Only overrepresented clonotypes making up at least 0.05% of each patient's repertoire were included in the public clonotype analysis. Around 12 age-matched healthy donor repertoires from immuneACCESS were used as controls for clonality. Imported from immuneACCESS, the table was reduced by TCRdb to in-frame sequences with V and J called. These copies leave out some clones; in studies compared against another copy, an unresolved V gene accounts for under half, and the cause of the remainder is not known. The DNA gave D and trimming, while V, J and clone size come from that table. The sample table holds more than 200,000 clones, of which about three quarters were seen once. Of the sample, 15% falls within the top ten clones.

This sample was included in a study of cytotoxic CD8 clonotypes in ibrutinib-treated CLL (dated by TCRdb to about 2021). General notes on the study: The cohort was composed of 11 relapsed/refractory and around 15 treatment-naive patients; IGHV unmutated status was identified in roughly 18 patients. Responses were partial in approximately 24 patients and complete in 2; after median approximately 69 months follow-up, 14 stayed in remission and approximately twelve progressed. Response samples were taken after a median of 12 months on treatment, ranging from about 6 to 36 months. An average of about 250,000 productive templates and roughly 94,000 productive rearrangements was obtained per sample. Of the 80 to 95 participants in the trial, 20 to 30 had longitudinal samples available. Cryopreserved peripheral blood mononuclear cells were collected at three points: before therapy, at response, and at either sustained remission or disease progression. All remission and progressive disease samples were collected while patients were still receiving ibrutinib. On the study overall, not on this receptor specifically: At baseline, clonality was higher than in age-matched healthy donors and showed a strong correlation with circulating CD8+ T-cell counts. Clonality increased at ibrutinib response, stayed stable in sustained remission, and fell back toward baseline at progression. Public clonotypes were rare and either shrank or stayed stable during treatment, and the rise in clonality at ibrutinib response reflected expansion of private clonotypes. Sampling times were not matched between sustained-remission and progressing patients, and lymph node repertoires were not studied.

The sample's time point label, decoded: roughly 2 years on ibrutinib. For TCR beta library preparation, 1.5 to 2 micrograms of genomic DNA was extracted from cryopreserved PBMCs. High-throughput TCR beta sequencing was performed on longitudinal blood samples from CLL patients receiving ibrutinib monotherapy. The patients took part in an open-label, single-center phase 2 trial of ibrutinib monotherapy. The sequence was collected from a human donor with chronic lymphocytic leukemia. This material consisted of PBMCs, taken after 24 months of ibrutinib treatment.

The DNA sequence follows: TGCAGCGTTGATTCGGGGGACACTGAAGCTTTCTTT. Translation gives CSVDSGDTEAFF. In this chain, TRBV29-1 is recombined with TRBJ1-1; the best D guess is TRBD1, with 5 bases matching. The germline ends are 8 bases apart after V is trimmed by 3 bases and J by 3 bases. CDR1 is given as SQVTM and CDR2 as ANQGSEA, both from the germline V gene. Including cysteine and phenylalanine, the CDR3 has 12 amino acids. The read is trimmed to its CDR3 DNA, 36 bases read in frame from base 1.